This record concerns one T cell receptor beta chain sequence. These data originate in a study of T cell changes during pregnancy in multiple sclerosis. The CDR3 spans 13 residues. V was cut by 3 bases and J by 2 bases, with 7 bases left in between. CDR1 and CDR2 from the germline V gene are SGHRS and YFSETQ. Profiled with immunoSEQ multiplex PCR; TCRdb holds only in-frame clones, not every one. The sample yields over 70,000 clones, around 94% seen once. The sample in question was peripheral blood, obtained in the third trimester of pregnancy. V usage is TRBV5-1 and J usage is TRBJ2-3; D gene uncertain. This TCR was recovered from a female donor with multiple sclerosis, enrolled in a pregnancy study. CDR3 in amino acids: CASSSILTDTQYF. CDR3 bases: TGCGCCAGCAGCTCAATACTCACAGATACGCAGTATTTT.